The 27 T cell receptor beta chains in this list originate from one sample, sequenced in a study of cytomegalovirus exposure and HLA in healthy donors. In the PCR, 60 Vbeta and 13 Jbeta primers were used. Sequenced by immunoSEQ multiplex PCR; TCRdb stores in-frame clones only, minus some. Among under 150,000 clones, 65% to 80% were seen once, and the ten largest hold 8.8%. Specimen: PBMCs. These receptors were obtained from a woman between 45 and 65 years old in good health and CMV-seropositive.

The V call is TRBV30, the J call TRBJ2-5, with 7 bases lining up with TRBD1. With 0 bases clipped from V and 2 bases from J, the junction kept 6 bases outside the gene matches. The CDR3 covers 15 residues. Germline-derived CDR1 and CDR2 are GTSNPN and SVGIG (reference sequence). As DNA, the CDR3 is TGTGCCTGGAGTGTACGAAGACAGGGACAAGAGACCCAGTACTTC. It yields the protein CAWSVRRQGQETQYF.

The chain joins TRBV28 to TRBJ1-5; D is unresolved. The V gene lost 6 bases and the J gene lost 4 bases, with 7 bases spanning the gap. The germline V gene has CDR1 MDHEN and CDR2 SYDVKM. The CDR3 spans 12 residues. CDR3 residues: CASRLTNQPQHF. The CDR3 bases are TGTGCCAGCAGACTAACTAATCAGCCCCAGCATTTT.

The V gene is TRBV7-9, the J gene TRBJ2-5, with a tentative D call TRBD1 (6 bases). The CDR3 runs 14 residues. Germline CDR1 is SEHNR and CDR2 is FQNEAQ (reference sequence). Trimming cost V 5 bases and J 4 bases, with 14 bases left between them. This chain's CDR3 is CASSPPEGGETQYF. The CDR3 DNA reads as TGTGCCAGCAGCCCCCCCGAAGGGGGAGAGACCCAGTACTTC.

This chain uses TRBV5-1 with TRBJ1-5, with TRBD1 matching over 7 bases. Germline V gene data show CDR1 as SGHRS and CDR2 as YFSETQ. This CDR3 region has 16 residues. The junction had 9 bases not matched to a gene; V was cut back by 0 bases and J by 6 bases. DNA for the CDR3: TGCGCCAGCAGCTTGGGACAGGGCGGCCCCGGTCAGCCCCAGCATTTT. It translates to CASSLGQGGPGQPQHF.

V gene TRBV11-2 combines with J gene TRBJ2-7; no definite D call. This CDR3 spans 13 amino acids. Germline V gives CDR1 SGHAT, CDR2 FQNNGV. The germline V and J ends were trimmed by 2 bases and 3 bases, with 8 bases remaining between them. The CDR3 sequence is CASSLSGFYEQYF. The CDR3 DNA is TGTGCCAGCAGCTTATCCGGGTTCTACGAGCAGTACTTC.

This chain links TRBV27 with TRBJ1-3; possible D gene TRBD1, 6 bases. Germline CDR1 MNHEY, CDR2 SMNVEV (reference sequence). Trimming pared 5 bases from V and 9 bases from J, leaving 17 bases between. CDR3 size: 14 residues. DNA of the CDR3: TGTGCCAGCAGTCCGAACAGGGTGTATAGCACCATATATTTT. Translating gives CASSPNRVYSTIYF.

The rearrangement uses TRBV5-4 and TRBJ2-2; 7 bases line up with TRBD1. Germline V gene lookup returns CDR1 SGHNT and CDR2 YYREEE (reference sequence). This CDR3 has 15 residues. The V gene end was trimmed by 4 bases and the J gene end by 4 bases; junction bases not matched to a gene: 7. The DNA for the CDR3 is TGTGCCAGCAGCACAGGGACAGTTAGCACCGGGGAGCTGTTTTTT. Amino acids: CASSTGTVSTGELFF.

This clone was seen a single time. The chain combines TRBV2 with TRBJ1-4; 9 bases agree with TRBD1. Unmatched junction bases numbered 5, after V lost 6 bases and J lost 3 bases. CDR1 SNHLY and CDR2 FYNNEI come from the germline V gene. CDR3 length: 15 residues. The CDR3 sequence is CASRDRGTANEKLFF. The CDR3 DNA reads TGTGCCAGCAGAGACAGGGGGACAGCTAATGAAAAACTGTTTTTT.

The sample holds one count of this clone. The chain is built from TRBV4-2 and TRBJ1-1; 7 positions match TRBD1. The CDR3 contains 13 residues. Per germline, CDR1 LGHNA and CDR2 YNFKEQ. J was trimmed by 1 base and V by 8 bases; bases with no gene match: 4. The CDR3 nucleotides read TGTGCCAGCGGTCGGACAGGGAACACTGAAGCTTTCTTT. This encodes CASGRTGNTEAFF.

V gene TRBV18 combines with J gene TRBJ2-7, with 7 nucleotides matching TRBD2. In germline, CDR1 is KGHSH, CDR2 LQKENI. This CDR3 spans 16 amino acids. V shed 3 bases, J shed 1 base, and the junction held 9 bases outside the gene matches. DNA of the CDR3: TGTGCCAGCTCACCCGGCGGGTCTAGCGGTTCCTACGAGCAGTACTTC. It specifies CASSPGGSSGSYEQYF.

The V and J genes are TRBV7-2 and TRBJ2-5, with 12 bases lining up with TRBD2. The CDR3 loop spans 16 amino acids. The germline CDR1 and CDR2 sequences are SGHTA and FQGNSA. The V and J ends lost 5 bases and 0 bases, in that order; junction bases with no gene match: 4. The CDR3 sequence is CASSVGLAGYQETQYF. CDR3 bases: TGTGCCAGCAGCGTCGGACTAGCGGGGTACCAAGAGACCCAGTACTTC.

The rearrangement links TRBV5-4 to TRBJ2-2, with 7 bases matching TRBD2. Germline CDR1 and CDR2: SGHNT and YYREEE (reference sequence). The CDR3 consists of 15 residues. The V segment lost 4 bases and the J segment 1 base; nucleotides outside the gene matches: 4. CDR3 sequence: CASSTLAGNTGELFF. CDR3 DNA: TGTGCCAGCAGCACGTTAGCGGGGAACACCGGGGAGCTGTTTTTT.

The rearrangement uses TRBV9 and TRBJ1-2; D call uncertain. This CDR3 is built from 13 residues. The V gene lost 4 bases and the J gene lost 4 bases, with 11 bases spanning the gap. The germline gives CDR1 SGDLS, CDR2 YYNGEE. For the CDR3, the DNA is TGTGCCAGCAGCCCCCCGGAGAGCTATGGCTACACCTTC. This translates into CASSPPESYGYTF.

A few counts support this clone. The chain joins TRBV4-2 to TRBJ2-5; TRBD1 matches at 8 bases. The V and J ends lost 3 bases and 5 bases, in that order; junction bases with no gene match: 8. The CDR3 is 15 residues long. Per germline, CDR1 LGHNA and CDR2 YNFKEQ. CDR3 loop: CASSQEDRAPETQYF. CDR3 DNA: TGTGCCAGCAGCCAGGAGGACAGGGCTCCGGAGACCCAGTACTTC.

This chain connects TRBV2 to TRBJ2-5; a possible D gene is TRBD1 (6 bases). This CDR3 comprises 15 residues. Germline loops: CDR1 SNHLY, CDR2 FYNNEI. Deletions cut 3 bases from V and 7 bases from J, with 18 bases between. This CDR3 is CASSETGTPPGTQYF. CDR3 sequence (DNA): TGTGCCAGCAGTGAGACCGGGACACCCCCCGGGACCCAGTACTTC.

Only one count was recorded for this clone. V usage is TRBV7-2 and J usage is TRBJ2-2, with D possibly matching TRBD2 (6 bases). Trimming cost V 3 bases and J 6 bases, with 11 bases left between them. Germline lookup yields CDR1 SGHTA and CDR2 FQGNSA. This CDR3 contains 14 residues. The CDR3 protein is CASSLGLFPGELFF. CDR3 coding DNA: TGTGCCAGCAGCTTGGGACTCTTTCCCGGGGAGCTGTTTTTT.

This clone was seen more than once but under ten times. The chain combines TRBV5-4 with TRBJ1-1, with 8 bases lining up with TRBD1. This CDR3 contains 15 residues. With 3 bases clipped from V and 4 bases from J, the junction kept 8 bases outside the gene matches. Germline V gene sequence: CDR1 SGHNT, CDR2 YYREEE (reference sequence). This CDR3 reads CASSSKQGAGTEAFF. CDR3 in DNA: TGTGCCAGCAGCTCGAAGCAGGGGGCTGGCACTGAAGCTTTCTTT.

V and J are TRBV23-1 and TRBJ2-7; the match to TRBD1 covers 8 bases. TRBV23-1 has ORF status, its function being uncertain. V lost 2 bases and J lost 6; bases outside the gene matches: 6. CDR3 length: 14 amino acids. CDR3 in amino acids: CASSQRQGASEQYF. CDR3 sequence (DNA): TGCGCCAGCAGTCAACGTCAGGGGGCCAGCGAGCAGTACTTC.

The chain is built from TRBV28 and TRBJ1-5; D possibly corresponds to TRBD1 (5 bases). Germline CDR1 reads MDHEN; CDR2 reads SYDVKM. The ends were cut back, 5 bases at V and 3 bases at J, with 17 bases in the middle. There are 16 residues in the CDR3. The chain's CDR3 is CASSTQRQDINQPQHF. The CDR3 region has the DNA TGTGCCAGCAGTACACAGCGCCAGGACATCAATCAGCCCCAGCATTTT.

The chain combines TRBV5-6 with TRBJ2-7, with D perhaps TRBD2 (7 bases). This CDR3 is 16 amino acids long. V gave up 4 bases and J gave up 4 bases, with 21 bases separating them. The germline CDR1 and CDR2 sequences are SGHDT and YYEEEE. CDR3 nucleotides: TGTGCCAGCAGCACACCCATCGGGCGGGGGCCTTACGAGCAGTACTTC. Translating gives CASSTPIGRGPYEQYF.

The chain combines TRBV7-2 with TRBJ2-7; 11 bases align to TRBD2. This CDR3 spans 15 amino acids. Germline CDR1 SGHTA, CDR2 FQGNSA. V was pared by 5 bases and J by 4 bases, with 7 bases of the junction left unmatched. The CDR3 DNA is TGTGCCAGCAGCCGATCTAGCGGGGGGACGTACGAGCAGTACTTC. Translating gives CASSRSSGGTYEQYF.

This clone was seen a few times. The chain links TRBV7-9 to TRBJ1-1; maybe TRBD1 (6 bases). Trimming left V 6 bases short and J 9 bases short, with 17 bases between. Looked up from germline, CDR1 is SEHNR and CDR2 is FQNEAQ (reference sequence). The CDR3 covers 13 residues. Written as DNA, the CDR3 is TGTGCCAGCAGTTCACAGGGAATTAGGCAAGCTTTCTTT. The encoded protein is CASSSQGIRQAFF.

Only one count was recorded for this clone. This CDR3 reads CASRNSGGTYNEQFF. CDR3 in DNA: TGTGCCAGCAGGAATAGCGGGGGGACATACAATGAGCAGTTCTTC. The chain employs TRBV6-6 and TRBJ2-1; 10 bases map to TRBD2. Germline CDR1 reads MNHNY; CDR2 reads SVGAGI (reference sequence). V lost 6 bases, J lost 4 bases, and 6 bases stayed unmatched. This CDR3 has 15 amino acids.

This clone turned up a few times. The J gene is TRBJ2-7, the V gene TRBV5-1; TRBD1 matches at 8 bases. The CDR3 is made up of 15 amino acids. With 1 base clipped from V and 5 bases from J, the junction kept 8 bases outside the gene matches. Germline values: CDR1 SGHRS, CDR2 YFSETQ. CDR3 protein: CASSLMTGVSHEQYF. CDR3 coding DNA: TGCGCCAGCAGCTTGATGACAGGGGTTTCTCACGAGCAGTACTTC.

This clone was picked up one time. V gene TRBV30 combines with J gene TRBJ1-6, with a weak D call TRBD1 (6 bases). CDR1 and CDR2 (germline): GTSNPN, SVGIG (reference sequence). V was cut by 0 bases and J by 6 bases, with 12 bases left in between. The CDR3 has 15 residues. The CDR3 here is CAWSVAGGGNSPLHF. The CDR3 nucleotides read TGTGCCTGGAGTGTGGCTGGGGGCGGTAATTCACCCCTCCACTTT.

The chain carries TRBV15 and TRBJ2-3; 11 positions agree with TRBD1. The trim removed 0 bases at V and 6 bases at J, leaving 20 bases unmatched. CDR3 length: 21 residues. The germline V gene has CDR1 LNHNV and CDR2 YYDKDF (reference sequence). CDR3 sequence: CATSRDRGQGVQGADRDTQYF. CDR3 in DNA: TGTGCCACCAGCAGAGATCGGGGACAGGGGGTCCAAGGGGCAGACAGGGATACGCAGTATTTT.

As regards this clone: The same CDR3 is also encoded by other DNA sequences in this sample. The rearrangement uses TRBV10-3 and TRBJ1-1; perhaps TRBD1 as D (6 bases). Germline CDR1 is ENHRY and CDR2 is SYGVKD. This CDR3 region has 13 residues. With 3 bases removed from V and 1 base from J, the gap between germline ends came to 6 bases. The CDR3 here is CAISEGGNTEAFF. The CDR3 DNA is TGTGCCATCAGTGAAGGGGGGAACACTGAAGCTTTCTTT.